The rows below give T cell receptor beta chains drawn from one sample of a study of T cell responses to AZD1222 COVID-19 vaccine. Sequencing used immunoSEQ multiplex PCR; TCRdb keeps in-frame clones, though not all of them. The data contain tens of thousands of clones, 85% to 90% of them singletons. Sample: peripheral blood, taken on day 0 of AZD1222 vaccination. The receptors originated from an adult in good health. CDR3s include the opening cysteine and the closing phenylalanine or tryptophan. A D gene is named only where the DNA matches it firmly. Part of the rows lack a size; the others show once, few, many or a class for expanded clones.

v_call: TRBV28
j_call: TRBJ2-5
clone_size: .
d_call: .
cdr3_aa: CASSGSGFQETQYF
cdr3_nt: TGTGCCAGCAGTGGGAGCGGGTTCCAAGAGACCCAGTACTTC

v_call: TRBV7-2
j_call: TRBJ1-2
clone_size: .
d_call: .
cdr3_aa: CASSLMYGDGYTF
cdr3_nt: TGTGCCAGCAGCTTAATGTACGGGGATGGCTACACCTTC

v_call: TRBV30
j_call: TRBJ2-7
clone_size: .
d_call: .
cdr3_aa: CAWKTTPYEQYF
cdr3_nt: TGTGCCTGGAAAACTACCCCCTACGAGCAGTACTTC

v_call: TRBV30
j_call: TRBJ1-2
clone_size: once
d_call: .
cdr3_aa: CAWSVMVYGYTF
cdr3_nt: TGTGCCTGGAGTGTAATGGTCTATGGCTACACCTTC

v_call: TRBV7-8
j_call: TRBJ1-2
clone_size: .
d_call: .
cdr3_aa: CASSLESVYGYTF
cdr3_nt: TGTGCCAGCAGCTTAGAGTCCGTCTATGGCTACACCTTC

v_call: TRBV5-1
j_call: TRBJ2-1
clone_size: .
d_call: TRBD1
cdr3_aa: CASSLGQGAMNEQFF
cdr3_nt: TGCGCCAGCAGCCTGGGACAGGGGGCGATGAATGAGCAGTTCTTC

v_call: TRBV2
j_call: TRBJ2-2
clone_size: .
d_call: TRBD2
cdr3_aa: CASSRGANTGELFF
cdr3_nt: TGTGCCAGCAGCCGGGGGGCGAACACCGGGGAGCTGTTTTTT

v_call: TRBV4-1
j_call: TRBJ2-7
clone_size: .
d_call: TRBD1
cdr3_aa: CASSQGRGQGAGEQYF
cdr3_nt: TGCGCCAGCAGCCAAGGTCGGGGACAGGGGGCGGGGGAGCAGTACTTC

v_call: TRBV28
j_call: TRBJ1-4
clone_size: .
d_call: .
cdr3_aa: CASSSSGTKLFF
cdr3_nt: TGTGCCAGCAGCTCAAGCGGGACTAAACTGTTTTTT

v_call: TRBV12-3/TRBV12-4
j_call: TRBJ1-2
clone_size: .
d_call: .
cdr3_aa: CASSPGVGYTF
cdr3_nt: TGTGCCAGCAGCCCAGGGGTTGGCTACACCTTC

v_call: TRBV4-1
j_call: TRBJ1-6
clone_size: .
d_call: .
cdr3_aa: CASSHGRGNSPLHF
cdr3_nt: TGCGCCAGCAGCCATGGCAGGGGAAATTCACCCCTCCACTTT

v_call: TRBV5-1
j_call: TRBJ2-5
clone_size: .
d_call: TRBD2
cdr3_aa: CASSPGGGQETQYF
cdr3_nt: TGCGCCAGCAGCCCGGGGGGAGGCCAAGAGACCCAGTACTTC

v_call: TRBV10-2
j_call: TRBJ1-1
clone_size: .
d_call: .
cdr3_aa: CASSERRQQAFF
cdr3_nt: TGCGCCAGCAGTGAGAGGCGGCAGCAAGCTTTCTTT

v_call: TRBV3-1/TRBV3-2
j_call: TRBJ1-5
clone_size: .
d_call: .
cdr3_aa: CASSQGQRNQPQHF
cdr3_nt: TGTGCCAGCAGCCAAGGCCAGCGCAATCAGCCCCAGCATTTT

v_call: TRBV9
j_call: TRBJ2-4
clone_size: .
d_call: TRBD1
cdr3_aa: CASSPGGEGAAKNIQYF
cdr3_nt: TGTGCCAGCAGCCCCGGTGGTGAGGGGGCCGCCAAAAACATTCAGTACTTC

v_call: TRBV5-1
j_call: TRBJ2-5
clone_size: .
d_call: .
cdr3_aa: CASSLMGSQETQYF
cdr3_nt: TGCGCCAGCAGCTTAATGGGCAGCCAAGAGACCCAGTACTTC

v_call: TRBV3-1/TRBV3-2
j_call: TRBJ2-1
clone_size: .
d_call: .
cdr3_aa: CASSQAPESSEQFF
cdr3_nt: TGTGCCAGCAGCCAAGCCCCTGAGTCCTCTGAGCAGTTCTTC

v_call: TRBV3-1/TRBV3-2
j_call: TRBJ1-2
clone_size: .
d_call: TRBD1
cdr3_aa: CASNHGQGGDGYTF
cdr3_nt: TGTGCCAGCAACCACGGACAGGGGGGTGATGGCTACACCTTC

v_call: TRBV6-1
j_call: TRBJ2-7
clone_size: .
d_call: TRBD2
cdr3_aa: CASSGVTSGRTYEQYF
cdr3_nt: TGTGCCAGCAGTGGGGTGACTAGCGGGAGAACCTACGAGCAGTACTTC

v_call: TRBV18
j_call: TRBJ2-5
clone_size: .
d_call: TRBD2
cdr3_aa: CASSPQSGGSETQYF
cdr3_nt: TGTGCCAGCTCACCGCAAAGCGGGGGTTCAGAGACCCAGTACTTC

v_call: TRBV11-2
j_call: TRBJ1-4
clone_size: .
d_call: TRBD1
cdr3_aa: CASSSYRGANEKLFF
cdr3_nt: TGTGCCAGCAGCTCCTACAGGGGGGCTAATGAAAAACTGTTTTTT

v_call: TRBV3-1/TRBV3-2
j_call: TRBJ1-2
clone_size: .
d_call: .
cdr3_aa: CASSQDFSEGSGYTF
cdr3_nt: TGTGCCAGCAGCCAAGATTTTTCGGAGGGCAGTGGCTACACCTTC

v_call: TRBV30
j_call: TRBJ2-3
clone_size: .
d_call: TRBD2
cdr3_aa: CAWSGGGGNTDTQYF
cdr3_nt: TGTGCCTGGAGTGGCGGGGGGGGGAACACAGATACGCAGTATTTT

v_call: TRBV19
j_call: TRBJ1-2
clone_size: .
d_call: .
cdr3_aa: CASTTEYGYTF
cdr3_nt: TGTGCCAGTACGACGGAATATGGCTACACCTTC

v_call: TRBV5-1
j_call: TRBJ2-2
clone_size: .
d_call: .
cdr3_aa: CASSSNGEGPSTGELFF
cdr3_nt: TGCGCCAGCAGCTCCAATGGTGAGGGGCCGAGCACCGGGGAGCTGTTTTTT